These 17 T cell receptor beta chains were sequenced from one sample in a study of Ad26.COV2.S vaccination and SARS-CoV-2 variants. Treatment indicated: roughly 18 received Ad26.COV2.S at low or high dose, single or two shots; about 5 received placebo; per-sample allocation not given. Sampling occurred on day 63 after the first vaccine or placebo injection. Measured with immunoSEQ multiplex PCR; TCRdb has only the in-frame clones, and not every one. The sample holds about 350,000 clones; around 89% are singletons and the top ten take approximately 5%. The specimen was peripheral blood, collected in a trial of Ad26.COV2.S vaccine versus placebo. These receptors all come from a person between 18 and 65 years old who received the Ad26.COV2.S COVID-19 vaccine or a placebo.

The chain couples TRBV27 to TRBJ2-2, with D unclear. Germline V CDR1 and CDR2: MNHEY, SMNVEV (reference sequence). The V end lost 2 bases, the J end lost 6 bases, and 7 bases lay between the germline ends. CDR3 length: 13 residues. The CDR3 spells CASSLQGAGELFF. The CDR3 DNA follows: TGTGCCAGCAGTTTACAAGGTGCCGGGGAGCTGTTTTTT.

This chain uses TRBV19 with TRBJ2-3; 7 bases map to TRBD1. The CDR3 length is 16 residues. The ends lost 6 bases at V and 8 bases at J; junction bases unmatched: 17. Germline CDR1 and CDR2: LNHDA and SQIVND (reference sequence). CDR3 bases: TGTGCCAGTAGGAACCACGGGACAGATATTCCGTCTACGCAGTATTTT. This codes for CASRNHGTDIPSTQYF.

The chain employs TRBV6-5 and TRBJ1-4; D gene unclear. The germline CDR1 and CDR2 sequences are MNHEY and SVGAGI. CDR3 length: 11 amino acids. V was cut by 7 bases and J by 8 bases, with 8 bases left in between. Here the CDR3 reads CASTAREKLFF. CDR3 bases: TGTGCCAGCACTGCCAGGGAAAAACTGTTTTTT.

The chain employs TRBV7-2 and TRBJ1-6; no clear D. V lost 2 bases, J lost 4 bases, and 6 bases lay in between. Per germline, CDR1 SGHTA and CDR2 FQGNSA. The CDR3 runs to 14 residues. The CDR3 region is CASSLRDYNSPLHF. The CDR3 DNA is TGTGCCAGCAGCTTAAGGGATTATAATTCACCCCTCCACTTT.

The chain joins TRBV15 to TRBJ2-5; D might be TRBD1 (5 bases). The CDR3 sequence is 14 residues long. V was pared by 4 bases and J by 2 bases, with 11 bases between. CDR1 is LNHNV, CDR2 YYDKDF, per germline (reference sequence). The CDR3 DNA sequence: TGTGCCACCAGCACAGGGTGGGATCAAGAGACCCAGTACTTC. Its translation is CATSTGWDQETQYF.

This clone has only one observation. The genes are TRBV7-2 and TRBJ1-5, with D perhaps TRBD1 (6 bases). Germline CDR1 is SGHTA and CDR2 is FQGNSA. V lost 5 bases to trimming and J lost 7 bases, with 12 bases between them. The length of the CDR3 is 13 residues. The CDR3 loop is CASSVGTNQPQHF. CDR3 bases: TGTGCCAGCAGCGTAGGGACAAACCAGCCCCAGCATTTT.

The chain joins TRBV2 to TRBJ1-5; a possible D gene is TRBD1 (5 bases). Germline V gene lookup returns CDR1 SNHLY and CDR2 FYNNEI. V lost 3 bases and J 5 bases, leaving 17 bases between the germline ends. The CDR3 runs to 16 residues. The CDR3 here is CASSDGGAVVDQPQHF. The CDR3 DNA is TGTGCCAGCAGTGATGGAGGGGCTGTTGTTGATCAGCCCCAGCATTTT.

J is TRBJ2-3 and V is TRBV2; D unclear. Germline values: CDR1 SNHLY, CDR2 FYNNEI. V was pared by 2 bases and J by 4 bases, with 10 bases between. The CDR3 runs to 14 residues. Here the CDR3 DNA reads TGTGCCAGCAGTGAACTGGGCCCCCCAGATACGCAGTATTTT. Encoded protein: CASSELGPPDTQYF.

This clone was counted a single time. The rearrangement uses TRBV5-1 and TRBJ2-7; a possible D gene is TRBD1 (6 bases). CDR3 size: 15 residues. The ends were cut back, 4 bases at V and 4 bases at J, with 18 bases in the middle. Per the germline V gene, CDR1 is SGHRS and CDR2 is YFSETQ. The CDR3 coding sequence is TGCGCCAGCAGCCCACTCCCGACAGGCGGTTACGAGCAGTACTTC. Translated, it gives CASSPLPTGGYEQYF.

This clone was found once. The genes are TRBV5-6 and TRBJ2-1, with D unclear. This CDR3 has 14 amino acids. Germline CDR1 and CDR2: SGHDT and YYEEEE. Trimming removed 4 bases from V and 4 bases from J, with 12 bases in between. The CDR3 region has the DNA TGTGCCAGCAGCCCACCGCAGCTATACAATGAGCAGTTCTTC. Amino acid sequence: CASSPPQLYNEQFF.

The CDR3 DNA is TGCAGCGTTGAAATTGGGACAGGCATACGGGAAAAACTGTTTTTT. Translated: CSVEIGTGIREKLFF. J is TRBJ1-4 and V is TRBV29-1; 8 positions match TRBD1. Per the germline V gene, CDR1 is SQVTM and CDR2 is ANQGSEA. Germline trimming cut 2 bases from V and 8 bases from J; bases unmatched to any gene: 10. The CDR3 has 15 residues.

The CDR3 DNA sequence: TGTGCCAGCAGCGGGGTGGGGACACCGAATGAGCAGTTCTTC. Its translation is CASSGVGTPNEQFF. The chain uses TRBV11-2 and TRBJ2-1; possibly TRBD1 for D (6 bases). V shed 5 bases and J shed 7 bases, with 15 bases lying between them. The CDR3 is 14 residues long. Germline CDR1 SGHAT, CDR2 FQNNGV.

This clone was recorded only once. This chain connects TRBV29-1 to TRBJ2-7, with TRBD1 as a possible D gene (6 bases). The CDR3 consists of 12 residues. CDR1 and CDR2 (germline): SQVTM, ANQGSEA. V dropped 7 bases and J dropped 0 bases, with 10 bases sitting between them. CDR3 amino acids: CSAVGGSYEQYF. Written as DNA, the CDR3 is TGCAGCGCGGTAGGGGGCTCCTACGAGCAGTACTTC.

The genes are TRBV6-2 or TRBV6-3 and TRBJ2-7, with 7 positions matching TRBD2. The CDR3 consists of 14 residues. The junction had 5 bases not matched to a gene; V was cut back by 2 bases and J by 4 bases. Germline CDR1 is MNHEY and CDR2 is SVGEGT. The CDR3 protein is CASSYGLDGYEQYF. The CDR3 DNA is TGTGCCAGCAGTTACGGACTAGACGGTTACGAGCAGTACTTC.

The rearrangement joins TRBV5-1 to TRBJ1-2, with a tentative D call TRBD1 (6 bases). Deletions cut 0 bases from V and 4 bases from J, with 7 bases between. The CDR3 contains 13 residues. Germline CDR1 SGHRS, CDR2 YFSETQ. DNA for the CDR3: TGCGCCAGCAGCTTGGAGACAGGCTATGGCTACACCTTC. It specifies CASSLETGYGYTF.

This clone was seen just once. The V and J genes are TRBV28 and TRBJ1-4; 9 bases line up with TRBD1. The V gene's germline CDR1 is MDHEN and CDR2 SYDVKM. The CDR3 has 15 residues. The junction had 7 bases not matched to a gene; V was cut back by 4 bases and J by 7 bases. CDR3 residues: CASSSRTGAGEKLFF. In nucleotides, the CDR3 is TGTGCCAGCAGTTCGAGGACAGGGGCTGGTGAAAAACTGTTTTTT.

The CDR3 loop reads CSVEEGSGGESGYTF. The DNA of the CDR3 is TGCAGCGTTGAAGAGGGTTCAGGGGGAGAGAGTGGATACACCTTC. The chain uses TRBV29-1 and TRBJ1-2; TRBD1 matches at 7 bases. V was clipped by 0 bases and J by 11 bases; unmatched bases: 15. The CDR3 spans 15 residues. Germline V gene lookup returns CDR1 SQVTM and CDR2 ANQGSEA.